Listed below are T cell receptor beta chains from one sample, sequenced in a study of T cells in Graves' hyperthyroidism and ophthalmopathy. A single record per CDR3 protein comes from TCRdb applying MiXCR to the multiplex PCR reads. The sample contains 600,000 or so distinct CDR3 sequences, roughly 15% of which appear only once. The sample consisted of blood. The receptors stem from a woman in her thirties with Graves' hyperthyroidism. The CDR3 runs from the conserved cysteine through the conserved F or W. Each record gives: D gene, V gene, CDR3 length, CDR3 protein. The D gene is left open where the match is weak.

TRBD2	TRBV27	15	CASSLLAGGAGELFF
-	TRBV18	13	CASSPGGVQPQHF
TRBD1	TRBV24-1	18	CATSDPLTGGGSTDTQYF
-	TRBV5-5	14	CASSLVGTDYGYTF
-	TRBV7-8	16	CASSLALRDPQETQYF
TRBD1	TRBV13	13	CASSVTGTYEQYF
-	TRBV7-9	17	CASSPLAGFPNTGELFF
TRBD2	TRBV5-6	13	CASSWGLAGEQYF
-	TRBV12-3/TRBV12-4	12	CASSFERDTQYF
-	TRBV18	14	CASSPGTPRGTQYF
-	TRBV10-3	14	CAVRGQGMVREQYF
TRBD2	TRBV27	15	CASSSLAGFSYEQYF
-	TRBV28	14	CASRLDSKWDEQYF
TRBD2	TRBV15	15	CATSSIAGGYNEQFF
-	TRBV12-3/TRBV12-4	15	CASSLGRSSAWEQYF
-	TRBV2	13	CASIRDRTDTQYF
-	TRBV4-3	15	CASSQDPSSTNEQYF
TRBD2	TRBV27	14	CASSLWTSGIEQYF
-	TRBV12-3/TRBV12-4	13	CASSLGGFGTQYF
-	TRBV5-1	18	CASSLRRNVGGVDTEAFF
-	TRBV9	17	CASSRGAFSTGDTEAFF
TRBD1	TRBV3-1	14	CASSVGTGNGGYTF
TRBD2	TRBV11-2	16	CASSLEGLAGDNEQFF
-	TRBV28	14	CAIQPGTGAYEQYF
-	TRBV5-1	15	CASSRWTVSTDTQYF
-	TRBV5-1	13	CASSSQDPYEQYF
TRBD2	TRBV13	15	CASTRGGSSYNEQFF